Listed below are T cell receptor beta chains from one sample, sequenced in a study of T cell responses to AZD1222 COVID-19 vaccine. Libraries were prepared by immunoSEQ multiplex PCR; TCRdb keeps only in-frame clonotypes and omits some of them. Of 70,000 or so clones listed, around four fifths are singletons. The sample was peripheral blood, taken on day 0 of AZD1222 vaccination. Every receptor here comes from an adult in good health. Both conserved end residues are part of each CDR3. The size entry is marked missing in some rows and otherwise reads once, few, many or a size class.

>-|TRBV4-1
CASSRTAGQGAVGYTF
>-|TRBV6-1
CASSETGSRQPQHF
>-|TRBV6-5
CASKHWTGGNQPQHF
>-|TRBV2
CASAVVEKLFF
>-|TRBV4-1
CASSQGTSGFTGELFF
>-|TRBV30
CAWSRTGANTGELFF
>-|TRBV2
CASIRENNSPLHF
>once|TRBV5-1
CASSFVSEQFF
>-|TRBV10-3
CAISEGKPTDTQYF
>-|TRBV6-5
CASRLDRGEKLFF
>-|TRBV7-3
CASSSPGTEQFF